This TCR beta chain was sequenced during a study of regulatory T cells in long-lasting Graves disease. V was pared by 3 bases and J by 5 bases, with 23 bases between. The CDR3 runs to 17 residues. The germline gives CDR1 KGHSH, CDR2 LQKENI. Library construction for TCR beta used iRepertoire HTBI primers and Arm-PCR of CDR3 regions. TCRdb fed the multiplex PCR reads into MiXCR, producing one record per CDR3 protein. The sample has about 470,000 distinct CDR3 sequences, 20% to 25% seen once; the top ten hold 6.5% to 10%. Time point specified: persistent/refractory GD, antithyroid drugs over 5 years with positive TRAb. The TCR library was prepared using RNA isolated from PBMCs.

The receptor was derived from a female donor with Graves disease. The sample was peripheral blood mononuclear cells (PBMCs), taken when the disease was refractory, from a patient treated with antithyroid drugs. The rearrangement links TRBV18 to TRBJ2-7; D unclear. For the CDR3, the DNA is TGTGCCAGCTCACCGCCGCCCTTCAGGTCAGGCGTCCACGAGCAGTACTTC. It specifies CASSPPPFRSGVHEQYF. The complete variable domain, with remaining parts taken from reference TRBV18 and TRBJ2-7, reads NAGVMQNPRHLVRRRGQEARLRCSPMKGHSHVYWYRQLPEEGLKFMVYLQKENIIDESGMPKERFSAEFPKEGPSILRIQQVVRGDSAAYFCASSPPPFRSGVHEQYFGPGTRLTVT.